This TCR beta chain derives from a study of cytotoxic CD8 clonotypes in ibrutinib-treated CLL. Turning to the study itself: Response samples were drawn at a median of about 13 months of treatment, range 6 to 36. Whole-study findings and limits: Sustained-remission and progressing patients were not sampled at matched times.

As to this clone: What it binds is not known. Other nucleotide sequences in the sample specify the same CDR3.

Sequenced by immunoSEQ multiplex PCR; TCRdb stores in-frame clones only, minus some. The profile shows roughly 250,000 clones, roughly 74% of them singletons. This specimen consisted of PBMCs, obtained after 24 months of ibrutinib treatment. This sequence was found in a human donor with chronic lymphocytic leukemia.

The CDR3 coding sequence is TGTGCCAGCTCACCGGGCGGAAATCAGCCCCAGCATTTT. It codes for CASSPGGNQPQHF. This chain connects TRBV18 to TRBJ1-5; no clear D gene. From germline, CDR1 is KGHSH and CDR2 LQKENI. Trimming took off 3 bases at V and 4 bases at J, with 7 bases between the two ends. The CDR3 is 13 residues long.